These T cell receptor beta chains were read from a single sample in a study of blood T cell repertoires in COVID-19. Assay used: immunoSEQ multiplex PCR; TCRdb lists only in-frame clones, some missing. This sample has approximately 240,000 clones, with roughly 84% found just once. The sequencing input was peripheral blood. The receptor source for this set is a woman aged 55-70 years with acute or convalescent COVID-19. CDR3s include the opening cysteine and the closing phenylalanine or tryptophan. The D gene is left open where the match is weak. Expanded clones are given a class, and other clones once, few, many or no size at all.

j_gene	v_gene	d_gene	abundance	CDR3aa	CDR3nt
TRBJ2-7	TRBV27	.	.	CASSKSGGPLGEQYF	TGTGCCAGCAGTAAATCGGGGGGCCCCCTCGGCGAGCAGTACTTC
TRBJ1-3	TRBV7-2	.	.	CASSIRQSIPIYF	TGTGCCAGCAGCATAAGACAGTCTATCCCCATATATTTT
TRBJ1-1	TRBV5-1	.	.	CASSSLVNTEAFF	TGCGCCAGCAGCTCCCTCGTGAACACTGAAGCTTTCTTT
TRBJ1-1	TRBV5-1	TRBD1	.	CASSPGTGNTEAFF	TGCGCCAGCAGCCCCGGGACAGGGAACACTGAAGCTTTCTTT
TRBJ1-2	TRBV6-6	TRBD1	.	CARKQGAGYTF	TGTGCCCGAAAACAGGGGGCTGGCTACACCTTC
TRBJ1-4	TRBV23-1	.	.	CASSLLRGRSNEKLFF	TGCGCCAGCAGTCTTTTAAGGGGAAGGTCTAATGAAAAACTGTTTTTT
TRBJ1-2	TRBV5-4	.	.	CASSSDSNYGYTF	TGTGCCAGCAGCTCCGACTCGAACTATGGCTACACCTTC
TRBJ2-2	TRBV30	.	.	CAWSLYTGELFF	TGTGCCTGGAGTTTATACACCGGGGAGCTGTTTTTT
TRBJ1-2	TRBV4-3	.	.	CASSQGISINYGYTF	TGCGCCAGCAGCCAAGGAATTTCTATTAACTATGGCTACACCTTC
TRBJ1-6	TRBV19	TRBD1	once	CASGEQGTSPLHF	TGTGCCAGTGGCGAACAGGGGACTTCACCCCTCCACTTT
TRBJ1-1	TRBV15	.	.	CATSFRGQNTEAFF	TGTGCCACCAGCTTCCGGGGTCAGAACACTGAAGCTTTCTTT
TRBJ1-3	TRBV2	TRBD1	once	CASSGSDRAGNTIYF	TGTGCCAGCAGTGGCAGCGACAGGGCTGGAAACACCATATATTTT
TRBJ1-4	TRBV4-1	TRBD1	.	CASSQGQGNEKLFF	TGCGCCAGCAGCCAGGGACAGGGTAATGAAAAACTGTTTTTT
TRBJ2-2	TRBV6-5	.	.	CASLGLATNTGELFF	TGTGCCAGCCTAGGGCTAGCCACGAACACCGGGGAGCTGTTTTTT
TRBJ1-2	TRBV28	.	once	CASSLLVGGHGYTF	TGTGCCAGCAGTTTATTGGTCGGGGGGCATGGCTACACCTTC